This T cell receptor (beta chain) was sequenced during a study of control samples from healthy donors and cancer patients (dated by TCRdb to the early 2020s). The cysteine opens and the phenylalanine closes a CDR3 of 13 amino acids. Of the read, only the CDR3 DNA is kept; its 39 bases are in frame from base 1. Sequences MDHEN (CDR1) and SYDVKM (CDR2) are obtained from the germline V gene. Clipping removes 3 bases from V and 5 bases from J, with 2 as the unmatched junction base count. The library was obtained by the immunoSEQ multiplex PCR assay. In its TCRdb copy, this immuneACCESS table keeps in-frame sequences only and misses some clones. Where compared with another copy, unresolved V genes explain less than half of these, and the others have no known cause. For this sample there are 120,000 or so clones; under 95% appear just once. About 1.5% of the sample goes to the ten largest clones. Concerning this clone: The clone's antigen remains unknown. Base qualities are missing; no much larger clone stands one base away.

The TCR sequence derives from a man aged 45-60 years with head and neck cancer. The sample was PBMCs. The receptor chain draws on TRBV28 and TRBJ2-3, with 7 bases in between that match TRBD2. Here is the DNA: TGTGCCAGCAGTTTCCCTAGCGGAGATACGCAGTATTTT. This is translated as CASSFPSGDTQYF.